The present T cell receptor (beta chain) was sequenced within a study of type 1 and type 2 diabetes patients. Study details: Participants included type 1 and type 2 diabetes patients plus nondiabetic controls.

Donors had no other autoimmune disease or infection in four weeks. The table lists this clonotype with a few counts. Amplification started from genomic DNA. The TCR beta CDR3 region was amplified using 30 forward and 13 reverse primers. TCRdb redid the calling of the multiplex PCR reads with MiXCR, one entry per CDR3 protein. The sample includes approximately 260,000 distinct CDR3 sequences, roughly 48% of them seen just once. Germline values: CDR1 SGHVS, CDR2 FNYEAQ. Trimming pared 1 base from V and 4 bases from J, leaving 13 bases between. This CDR3 comprises 16 residues. This chain links TRBV7-6 with TRBJ1-4; D not resolved. This receptor was taken from a man aged 18 to 29 with type 2 diabetes. Sequenced input: peripheral blood mononuclear cells (PBMCs). The CDR3 reads CASSLDGSDVNEKLFF. In nucleotides, the CDR3 is TGTGCCAGCAGCTTAGATGGGTCAGACGTTAATGAAAAACTGTTTTTT.